What follows are 24 T cell receptor beta chains derived from one specimen sequenced in a study of shared clonotypes between healthy human individuals. Sequencing used immunoSEQ multiplex PCR; TCRdb keeps in-frame clones, though not all of them. This sample carries 2 million to 2.5 million clones, around 95% of them seen once, and the ten largest clones take approximately 0.13%. Sequencing was done on a sample of naive CD4+ T cells sorted from blood. Described subset: CD45RA+ positively selected. The receptors shown here come from a man aged 18 to 35 in good health.

The chain uses TRBV7-8 and TRBJ2-6; no clear D. Deletions cut 0 bases from V and 3 bases from J, with 0 bases between. This CDR3 is built from 13 residues. Germline V gene sequence: CDR1 SGHVS, CDR2 FQNEAQ. CDR3 DNA: TGTGCCAGCAGCTTAGCTGGGGCCAACGTCCTGACTTTC. Translation: CASSLAGANVLTF. Based on the CDR3 plus reference TRBV7-8 and TRBJ2-6, the full variable domain is GAGVSQSPRYKVAKRGQDVALRCDPISGHVSLFWYQQALGQGPEFLTYFQNEAQLDKSGLPSDRFFAERPEGSVSTLKIQRTQQEDSAVYLCASSLAGANVLTFGAGSRLTVL.

Comment on this clone: Additional DNA sequences in this sample encode the identical CDR3. V and J are TRBV7-2 and TRBJ2-5; D call uncertain. Germline loops: CDR1 SGHTA, CDR2 FQGNSA. Trimming removed 4 bases at V and 5 bases at J, with 8 bases between. This CDR3 comprises 12 residues. The CDR3 DNA is TGTGCCAGCAGCTGGGTGGGGGAGACCCAGTACTTC. This encodes CASSWVGETQYF.

The CDR3 nucleotides read TGTGCCAGCAGCCCGCGGACTAGCGGGTCCGCGTACCAAGAGACCCAGTACTTC. Amino acid sequence: CASSPRTSGSAYQETQYF. V usage is TRBV5-6 and J usage is TRBJ2-5, with 11 bases aligning to TRBD2. V shed 4 bases and J 0 bases; nucleotides not matched to a gene: 11. Germline assignment: CDR1 SGHDT and CDR2 YYEEEE. There are 18 residues in the CDR3.

The chain is built from TRBV7-9 and TRBJ2-7; 10 bases map to TRBD1. This CDR3 contains 14 residues. Germline CDR1 SEHNR, CDR2 FQNEAQ (reference sequence). With V trimmed by 7 bases and J by 6 bases, 9 bases remained unmatched. The CDR3 DNA is TGTGCCAGCACCGAGGGGGACAGGGGAAGCGAGCAGTACTTC. The encoded protein is CASTEGDRGSEQYF.

With respect to this clone: Other DNA sequences within the sample encode an identical CDR3. The chain joins TRBV6-1 to TRBJ1-3, with a weak D call TRBD1 (6 bases). The CDR3 consists of 15 residues. V lost 4 bases to trimming and J lost 0 bases, with 10 bases between them. Looked up from germline, CDR1 is MNHNS and CDR2 is SASEGT. As DNA, the CDR3 is TGTGCCAGCAGTGTCAGGGGCAGCTCTGGAAACACCATATATTTT. Translation gives CASSVRGSSGNTIYF.

The gene calls are TRBV6-5 and TRBJ2-5, with 11 bases aligning to TRBD2. V lost 7 bases to trimming and J lost 6 bases; unmatched junction nucleotides: 10. The CDR3 runs 15 residues. Germline V gives CDR1 MNHEY, CDR2 SVGAGI. In nucleotides, the CDR3 is TGTGCCAGCACCCCCTTAGCGGGGGGGACGAAGACCCAGTACTTC. This gives the protein CASTPLAGGTKTQYF.

This clone was observed a single time. The genes are TRBV28 and TRBJ2-2; the match to TRBD2 covers 7 bases. Germline V gives CDR1 MDHEN, CDR2 SYDVKM. The CDR3 contains 15 residues. V gave up 5 bases and J gave up 3 bases; unmatched junction bases: 6. The CDR3 nucleotides read TGTGCCAGCAGTAACCCGGGGGGTCACACCGGGGAGCTGTTTTTT. This translates into CASSNPGGHTGELFF.

The J gene is TRBJ1-6, the V gene TRBV6-5; no reliable D call. Germline assignment: CDR1 MNHEY and CDR2 SVGAGI. The CDR3 is 15 residues long. With 4 bases removed from V and 7 bases from J, the gap between germline ends came to 14 bases. The CDR3 DNA reads as TGTGCCAGCAGTTCTTCTAGTGCAGAGAATTCACCCCTCCACTTT. It codes for CASSSSSAENSPLHF.

The V and J genes are TRBV5-4 and TRBJ2-5, with 7 bases matching TRBD2. From germline, CDR1 is SGHNT and CDR2 YYREEE (reference sequence). The trim removed 3 bases at V and 3 bases at J, leaving 8 bases unmatched. The CDR3 runs 15 residues. The CDR3 DNA is TGTGCCAGCAGCTATCCCGTACTAGCGAAAGAGACCCAGTACTTC. This translates into CASSYPVLAKETQYF.

The chain recombines TRBV5-1 with TRBJ2-7; the D gene is possibly TRBD1 (6 bases). The ends were cut back, 4 bases at V and 5 bases at J, with 19 bases in the middle. Looked up from germline, CDR1 is SGHRS and CDR2 is YFSETQ. This CDR3 contains 15 residues. The chain's CDR3 is CASSRNRALVDEQYF. Written as DNA, the CDR3 is TGCGCCAGCAGCCGGAACAGGGCGCTAGTGGACGAGCAGTACTTC.

This rearrangement joins TRBV6-1 to TRBJ1-2; no firm D call. V shed 11 bases and J shed 0 bases, with 19 bases lying between them. Germline V CDR1 and CDR2: MNHNS, SASEGT. CDR3 length equals 15 residues. DNA for the CDR3: TGTGCCGCATACCAATCGGACGCCTCTAACTATGGCTACACCTTC. Encoded protein: CAAYQSDASNYGYTF.

Notes on this clone: Other DNA sequences in the same sample also yield this CDR3. The chain employs TRBV10-3 and TRBJ1-1; D is undetermined. Trimming removed 6 bases from V and 2 bases from J, with 13 bases in between. The CDR3 length is 14 residues. CDR1 is ENHRY and CDR2 is SYGVKD in the germline V gene. The CDR3 DNA follows: TGTGCCATCAGCGTAACGGGAAAAAACACTGAAGCTTTCTTT. Its translation is CAISVTGKNTEAFF.

This rearrangement joins TRBV5-4 to TRBJ2-7, with a weak D call TRBD1 (5 bases). Trimming took 4 bases from V and 0 from J, leaving 20 bases between them. Germline V gene lookup returns CDR1 SGHNT and CDR2 YYREEE (reference sequence). The CDR3 extends over 17 amino acids. CDR3 protein: CASSRRTFRDSSYEQYF. The DNA of the CDR3 is TGTGCCAGCAGCAGAAGAACATTCAGGGATAGCTCCTACGAGCAGTACTTC.

The rearrangement uses TRBV6-4 and TRBJ2-3, with 8 bases aligning to TRBD1. Germline V lookup: CDR1 MRHNA, CDR2 SNTAGT. The CDR3 is 17 amino acids. The V and J ends lost 0 bases and 0 bases, in that order; junction bases with no gene match: 5. Here the CDR3 reads CASSDSDRGRSTDTQYF. The CDR3, as DNA: TGTGCCAGCAGTGACTCCGACAGGGGCCGTAGCACAGATACGCAGTATTTT.

This chain joins TRBV25-1 and TRBJ2-7; D might be TRBD1 (6 bases). Germline loops: CDR1 MGHDK, CDR2 SYGVNS. CDR3 length equals 13 residues. V was trimmed by 1 base and J by 6 bases, leaving 10 bases between them. DNA of the CDR3: TGTGCCAGCAGTGAATGGGGGCCGGCCGAGCAGTACTTC. This translates into CASSEWGPAEQYF.

The V and J genes are TRBV7-3 and TRBJ1-5; TRBD1 is a possible D gene (5 bases). Germline V lookup: CDR1 SGHTA, CDR2 FQGTGA. Trimming removed 5 bases from V and 4 bases from J, with 18 bases in between. The CDR3 is 16 amino acids. The CDR3 loop reads CASSKYEQDRNQPQHF. The CDR3 coding sequence is TGTGCCAGCAGCAAATACGAACAGGATCGGAATCAGCCCCAGCATTTT.

This chain connects TRBV12-5 to TRBJ1-2; 10 nucleotides agree with TRBD1. The CDR3 length is 16 residues. The V segment lost 1 base and the J segment 2 bases; nucleotides outside the gene matches: 4. Germline V gene data show CDR1 as LGHNT and CDR2 as FRNRAP. The CDR3 reads CASGLGPGQGNYGYTF. As DNA, the CDR3 is TGTGCTAGTGGTTTGGGACCGGGACAGGGGAACTATGGCTACACCTTC.

The rearrangement joins TRBV5-1 to TRBJ2-4; 7 bases line up with TRBD1. After removal of 4 bases from V and 10 bases from J, the junction contained 8 bases not matched to a gene. Germline V gene sequence: CDR1 SGHRS, CDR2 YFSETQ. The CDR3 covers 13 residues. CDR3 amino acids: CASSLGQVGIQYF. CDR3 bases: TGCGCCAGCAGCCTCGGACAGGTCGGGATTCAGTACTTC.

This chain links TRBV9 with TRBJ2-2; D ambiguous. The V gene lost 4 bases and the J gene lost 2 bases, with 12 bases spanning the gap. The CDR3 extends over 15 amino acids. Germline CDR1 is SGDLS and CDR2 is YYNGEE. The CDR3 DNA reads TGTGCCAGCAGCCCCCTCGGCCTTAACACCGGGGAGCTGTTTTTT. As protein: CASSPLGLNTGELFF.

V and J are TRBV7-9 and TRBJ2-5, with TRBD2 identical over 10 bases. Per the germline V gene, CDR1 is SEHNR and CDR2 is FQNEAQ (reference sequence). With 3 bases clipped from V and 4 bases from J, the junction kept 5 bases outside the gene matches. CDR3 length equals 15 residues. As DNA, the CDR3 is TGTGCCAGCAGCTTGGCTAGCGGGAGAGGAGAGACCCAGTACTTC. This translates into CASSLASGRGETQYF.

The chain combines TRBV28 with TRBJ2-5; D remains unclear. The CDR3 length is 12 residues. Germline CDR1 is MDHEN and CDR2 is SYDVKM. V was clipped by 4 bases and J by 5 bases, with 8 bases between them. The DNA of the CDR3 is TGTGCCAGCAGTTCCCTCCTGGAGACCCAGTACTTC. Its translation: CASSSLLETQYF.

The J gene is TRBJ2-5, the V gene TRBV7-9; 7 nucleotides agree with TRBD1. The CDR3 is 12 residues long. Germline CDR1 reads SEHNR; CDR2 reads FQNEAQ (reference sequence). J was trimmed by 4 bases and V by 6 bases; bases with no gene match: 2. CDR3 loop: CASSTGAETQYF. The CDR3 bases are TGTGCCAGCAGTACAGGGGCAGAGACCCAGTACTTC. Combining the CDR3 with reference TRBV7-9 and TRBJ2-5 gives the whole variable domain DTGVSQNPRHKITKRGQNVTFRCDPISEHNRLYWYRQTLGQGPEFLTYFQNEAQLEKSRLLSDRFSAERPKGSFSTLEIQRTEQGDSAMYLCASSTGAETQYFGPGTRLLVL.

This clone showed up just once. The chain joins TRBV5-1 to TRBJ2-1, with 11 positions matching TRBD2. The trim removed 6 bases at V and 3 bases at J, leaving 5 bases unmatched. Germline assignment: CDR1 SGHRS and CDR2 YFSETQ. This CDR3 region has 15 residues. For the CDR3, the DNA is TGCGCCAGCAAGCTAGCGGGAGGCCTCTACAATGAGCAGTTCTTC. Protein product: CASKLAGGLYNEQFF.

The CDR3 is CASSSGPSTQYF. The CDR3 DNA is TGTGCCAGCAGTTCGGGGCCGTCTACGCAGTATTTT. The chain carries TRBV11-3 and TRBJ2-3; either TRBD1 or TRBD2 may fit D (5 bases each). This CDR3 comprises 12 residues. The germline V gene has CDR1 SGHNT and CDR2 YENEEA. V was cut by 6 bases and J by 8 bases, with 12 bases left in between. Filled out from reference TRBV11-3 and TRBJ2-3, the complete variable domain reads EAGVVQSPRYKIIEKKQPVAFWCNPISGHNTLYWYLQNLGQGPELLIRYENEEAVDDSQLPKDRFSAERLKGVDSTLKIQPAELGDSAVYLCASSSGPSTQYFGPGTRLTVL.